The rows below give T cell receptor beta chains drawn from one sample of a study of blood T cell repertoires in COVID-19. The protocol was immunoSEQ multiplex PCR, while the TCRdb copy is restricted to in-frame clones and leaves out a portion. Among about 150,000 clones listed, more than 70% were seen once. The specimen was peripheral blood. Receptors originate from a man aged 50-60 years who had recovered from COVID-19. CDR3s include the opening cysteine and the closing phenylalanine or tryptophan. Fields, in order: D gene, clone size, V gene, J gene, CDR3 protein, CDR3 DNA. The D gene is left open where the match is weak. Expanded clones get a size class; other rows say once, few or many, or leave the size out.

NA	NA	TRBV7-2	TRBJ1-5	CASSLRDNSNQPQHF	TGTGCCAGCAGCTTACGGGACAATAGCAATCAGCCCCAGCATTTT
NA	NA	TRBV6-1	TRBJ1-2	CASSEGPSGYTF	TGTGCCAGCAGTGAAGGGCCTTCGGGCTACACCTTC
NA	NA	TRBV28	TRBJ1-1	CASSLRQTEAFF	TGTGCCAGCAGTCTACGACAGACTGAAGCTTTCTTT
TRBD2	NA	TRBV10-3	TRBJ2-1	CAIDGGRDNEQFF	TGTGCCATCGATGGCGGGAGGGACAATGAGCAGTTCTTC
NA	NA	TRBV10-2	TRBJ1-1	CASSSTGREGAFF	TGCGCCAGCAGCTCGACTGGCCGGGAGGGCGCTTTCTTT
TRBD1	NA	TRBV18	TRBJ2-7	CASSTGGDEQYF	TGTGCCAGCTCAACAGGGGGTGACGAGCAGTACTTC
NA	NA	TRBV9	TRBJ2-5	CASSKGSGDQETQYF	TGTGCCAGCAGCAAAGGGTCAGGGGATCAAGAGACCCAGTACTTC
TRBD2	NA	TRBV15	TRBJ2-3	CATSRLAGDTQYF	TGTGCCACCAGCAGACTAGCGGGAGATACGCAGTATTTT
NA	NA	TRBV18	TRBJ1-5	CASSPETGTGGQPQHF	TGTGCCAGCTCACCGGAAACAGGGACGGGTGGGCAGCCCCAGCATTTT
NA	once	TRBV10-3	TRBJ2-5	CAISETEGQETQYF	TGTGCCATCAGTGAAACTGAGGGCCAAGAGACCCAGTACTTC